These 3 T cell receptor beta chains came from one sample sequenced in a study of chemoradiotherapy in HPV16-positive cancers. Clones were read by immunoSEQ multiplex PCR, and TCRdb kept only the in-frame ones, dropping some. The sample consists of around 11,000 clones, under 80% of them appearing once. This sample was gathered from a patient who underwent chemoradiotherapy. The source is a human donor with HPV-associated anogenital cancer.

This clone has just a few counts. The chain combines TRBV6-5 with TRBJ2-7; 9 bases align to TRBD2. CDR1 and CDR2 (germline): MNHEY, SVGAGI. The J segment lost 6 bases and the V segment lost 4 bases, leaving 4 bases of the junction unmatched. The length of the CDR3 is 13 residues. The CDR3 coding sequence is TGTGCCAGCAGTTCGGGACTAGCCGGCGAGCAGTACTTC. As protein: CASSSGLAGEQYF.

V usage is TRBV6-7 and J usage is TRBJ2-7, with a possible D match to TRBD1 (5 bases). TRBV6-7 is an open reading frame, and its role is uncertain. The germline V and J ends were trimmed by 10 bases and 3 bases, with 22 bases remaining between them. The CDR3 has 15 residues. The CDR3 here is CATTSKLKDSYEQYF. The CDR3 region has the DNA TGTGCCACCACATCCAAACTGAAAGACAGCTACGAGCAGTACTTC.

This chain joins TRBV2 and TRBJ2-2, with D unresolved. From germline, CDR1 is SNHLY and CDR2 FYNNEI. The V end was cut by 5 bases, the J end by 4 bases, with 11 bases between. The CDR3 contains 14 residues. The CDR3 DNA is TGTGCCAGCAGTACTTATTTTGCCACCGGGGAGCTGTTTTTT. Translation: CASSTYFATGELFF.